This paragraph covers one T cell receptor beta chain sequence. Its antigen is undetermined. This sample was included in a study of response to subunit inactivated influenza vaccine. MiXCR was run by TCRdb on the RT-PCR reads, yielding one entry per CDR3 protein. This sample has 450,000 to 600,000 distinct CDR3 sequences, with 16% found just once. The J segment lost 0 bases and the V segment lost 4 bases, leaving 3 bases of the junction unmatched. This CDR3 is 15 amino acids long. Germline values: CDR1 MNHEY, CDR2 SVGAGI. Regarding the study as a whole: Authors suggested few new T cells are recruited by each seasonal influenza vaccination.

The source material was CD4+ T cells sorted from PBMCs, sampled less than 30 months after vaccination. The chain links TRBV6-5 to TRBJ2-3, with TRBD2 matching 8 bases. The sequence was obtained from a man in his fifties or sixties who received an inactivated influenza vaccine. CDR3 in DNA: TGTGCCAGCAGTTTTAGCGGGATGAGCACAGATACGCAGTATTTT. Translated: CASSFSGMSTDTQYF.